The T cell receptor (beta chain) under discussion was sequenced for a study of cytomegalovirus exposure and HLA in healthy donors. To note about this clone: Its antigen is unidentified.

PCR used 60 Vbeta primers and 13 Jbeta primers. The method was immunoSEQ multiplex PCR; TCRdb's version includes in-frame clones alone and lacks a portion of them. The sample consists of about 150,000 clones, 80% to 90% of them appearing once. Losses at the gene ends were 3 bases for V and 6 bases for J; bases not matched to a gene: 12. Germline V gene sequence: CDR1 SEHNR, CDR2 FQNEAQ (reference sequence). This CDR3 has 17 residues. General study points: Productive rates of about 87% or about 30% were seen for most TCR beta V segments in an earlier analysis. The study flagged approximately 180 TCR beta chains as cytomegalovirus-associated. A link between a missense DCLRE1C variant and TCR beta V- and J-gene trimming emerged from a later analysis.

The J gene is TRBJ2-1, the V gene TRBV7-9; 9 bases fit TRBD2. The source of this sequence is a woman between 18 and 29 years old in good health and CMV-seronegative. Sequencing used PBMCs. The CDR3 DNA follows: TGTGCCAGCAGCTTCTTTCTATCTCTAGCGGGATCCAATGAGCAGTTCTTC. Amino acid sequence: CASSFFLSLAGSNEQFF. The full variable domain, in which reference TRBV7-9 and TRBJ2-1 provide the parts outside the CDR3, is DTGVSQNPRHKITKRGQNVTFRCDPISEHNRLYWYRQTLGQGPEFLTYFQNEAQLEKSRLLSDRFSAERPKGSFSTLEIQRTEQGDSAMYLCASSFFLSLAGSNEQFFGPGTRLTVL.